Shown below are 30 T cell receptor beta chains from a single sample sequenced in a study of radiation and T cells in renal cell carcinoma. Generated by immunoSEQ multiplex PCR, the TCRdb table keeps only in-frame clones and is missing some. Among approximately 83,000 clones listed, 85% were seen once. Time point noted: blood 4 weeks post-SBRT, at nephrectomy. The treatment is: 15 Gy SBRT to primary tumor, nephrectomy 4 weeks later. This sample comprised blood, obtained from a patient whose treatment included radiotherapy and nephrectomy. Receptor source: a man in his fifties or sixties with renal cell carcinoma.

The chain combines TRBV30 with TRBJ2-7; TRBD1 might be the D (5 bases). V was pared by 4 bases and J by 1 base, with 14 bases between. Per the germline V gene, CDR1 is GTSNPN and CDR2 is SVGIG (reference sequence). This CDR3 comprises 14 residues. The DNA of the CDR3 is TGTGCCTGGATTGCCCCCGACAGTTCCTACGAGCAGTACTTC. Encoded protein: CAWIAPDSSYEQYF.

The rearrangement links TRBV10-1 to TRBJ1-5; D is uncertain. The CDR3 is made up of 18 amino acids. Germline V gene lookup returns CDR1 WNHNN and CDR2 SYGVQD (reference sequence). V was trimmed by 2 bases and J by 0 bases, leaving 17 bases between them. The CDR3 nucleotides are TGCGCCAGCAGTGAGCCCAGGCTTCTATGCTATAGCAATCAGCCCCAGCATTTT. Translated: CASSEPRLLCYSNQPQHF.

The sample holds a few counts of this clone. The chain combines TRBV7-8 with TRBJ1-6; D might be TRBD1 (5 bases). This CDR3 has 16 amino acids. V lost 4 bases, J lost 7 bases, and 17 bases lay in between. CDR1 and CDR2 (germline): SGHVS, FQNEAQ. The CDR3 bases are TGTGCCAGCAGCTCCCGCCGCGGGGGGGAAAATTCACCCCTCCACTTT. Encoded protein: CASSSRRGGENSPLHF.

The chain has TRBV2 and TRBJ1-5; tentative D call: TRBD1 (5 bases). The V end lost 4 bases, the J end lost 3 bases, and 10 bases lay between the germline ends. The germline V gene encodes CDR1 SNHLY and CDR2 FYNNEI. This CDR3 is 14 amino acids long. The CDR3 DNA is TGTGCCAGCAGTGCCCAGGGATTCAATCAGCCCCAGCATTTT. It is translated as CASSAQGFNQPQHF.

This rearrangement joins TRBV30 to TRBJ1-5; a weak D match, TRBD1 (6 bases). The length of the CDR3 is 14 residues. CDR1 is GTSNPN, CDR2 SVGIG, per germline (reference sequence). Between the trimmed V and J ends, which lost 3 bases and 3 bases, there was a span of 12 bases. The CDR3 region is CAWSPDRINQPQHF. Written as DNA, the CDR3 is TGTGCCTGGAGCCCCGACAGGATCAATCAGCCCCAGCATTTT.

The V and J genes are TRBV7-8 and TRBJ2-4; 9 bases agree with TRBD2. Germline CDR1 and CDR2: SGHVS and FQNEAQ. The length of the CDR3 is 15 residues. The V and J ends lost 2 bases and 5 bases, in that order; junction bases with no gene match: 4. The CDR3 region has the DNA TGTGCCAGCAGCTTAAGAGGCGGGGGGGAAAACATTCAGTACTTC. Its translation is CASSLRGGGENIQYF.

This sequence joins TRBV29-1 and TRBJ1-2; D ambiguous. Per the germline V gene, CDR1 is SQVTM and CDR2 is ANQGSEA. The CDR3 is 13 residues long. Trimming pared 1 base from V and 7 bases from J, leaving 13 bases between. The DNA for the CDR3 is TGCAGCGTTGAAGTTATGTCGGGGTCTGGCTACACCTTC. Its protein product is CSVEVMSGSGYTF.

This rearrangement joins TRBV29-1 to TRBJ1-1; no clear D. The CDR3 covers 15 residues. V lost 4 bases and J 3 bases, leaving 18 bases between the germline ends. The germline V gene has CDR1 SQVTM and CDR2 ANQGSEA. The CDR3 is CSVVRQGGRYTEAFF. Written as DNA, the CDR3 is TGCAGCGTTGTGCGCCAAGGCGGCAGATACACTGAAGCTTTCTTT.

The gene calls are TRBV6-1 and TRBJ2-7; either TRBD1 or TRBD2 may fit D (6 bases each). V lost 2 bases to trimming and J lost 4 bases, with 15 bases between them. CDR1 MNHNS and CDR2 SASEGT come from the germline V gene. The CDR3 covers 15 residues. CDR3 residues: CASSESLGGVYEQYF. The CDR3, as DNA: TGTGCCAGCAGTGAATCTCTGGGGGGCGTGTACGAGCAGTACTTC.

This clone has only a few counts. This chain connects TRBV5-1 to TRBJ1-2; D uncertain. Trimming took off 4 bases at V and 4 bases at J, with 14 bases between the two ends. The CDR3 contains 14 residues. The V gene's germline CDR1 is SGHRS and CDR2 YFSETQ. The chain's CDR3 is CASSADVGIYGYTF. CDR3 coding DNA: TGCGCCAGCAGCGCGGACGTGGGCATCTATGGCTACACCTTC.

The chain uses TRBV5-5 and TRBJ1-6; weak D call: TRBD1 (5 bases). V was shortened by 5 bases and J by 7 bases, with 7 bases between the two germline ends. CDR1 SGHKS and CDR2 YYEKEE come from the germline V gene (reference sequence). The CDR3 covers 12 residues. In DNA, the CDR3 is TGTGCCAGCAGTTGGGGGAATTCACCCCTCCACTTT. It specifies CASSWGNSPLHF. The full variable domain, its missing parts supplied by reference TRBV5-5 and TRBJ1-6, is DAGVTQSPTHLIKTRGQQVTLRCSPISGHKSVSWYQQVLGQGPQFIFQYYEKEERGRGNFPDRFSARQFPNYSSELNVNALLLGDSALYLCASSWGNSPLHFGNGTRLTVT.

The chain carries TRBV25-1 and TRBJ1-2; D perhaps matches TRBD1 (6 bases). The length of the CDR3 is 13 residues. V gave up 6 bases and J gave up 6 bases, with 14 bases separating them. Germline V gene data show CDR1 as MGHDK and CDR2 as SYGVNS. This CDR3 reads CASRVQGGDGYTF. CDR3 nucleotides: TGTGCCAGCAGGGTACAGGGCGGGGATGGCTACACCTTC.

CDR3 sequence: CASSENVGDRYTF. CDR3 nucleotide sequence: TGTGCCAGCAGTGAAAATGTGGGGGATCGCTACACCTTC. The chain combines TRBV2 with TRBJ1-2; TRBD1 might be the D (5 bases). The CDR3 runs 13 residues. Per germline, CDR1 SNHLY and CDR2 FYNNEI. V shed 2 bases and J shed 9 bases, with 13 bases lying between them.

In DNA form, the CDR3 reads TGTGCCAGCAGTTACGACACAAATTCACCCCTCCACTTT. It specifies CASSYDTNSPLHF. V usage is TRBV6-6 and J usage is TRBJ1-6; D gene uncertain. CDR1 MNHNY and CDR2 SVGAGI come from the germline V gene (reference sequence). CDR3 size: 13 residues. The V gene lost 2 bases and the J gene lost 7 bases, with 6 bases spanning the gap.

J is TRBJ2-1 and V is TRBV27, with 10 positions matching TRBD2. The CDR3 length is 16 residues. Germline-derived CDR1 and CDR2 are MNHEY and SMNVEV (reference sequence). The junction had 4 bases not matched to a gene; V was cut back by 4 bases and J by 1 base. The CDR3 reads CASSSLLAGSYNEQFF. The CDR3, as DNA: TGTGCCAGCAGTTCTTTACTAGCGGGATCCTACAATGAGCAGTTCTTC.

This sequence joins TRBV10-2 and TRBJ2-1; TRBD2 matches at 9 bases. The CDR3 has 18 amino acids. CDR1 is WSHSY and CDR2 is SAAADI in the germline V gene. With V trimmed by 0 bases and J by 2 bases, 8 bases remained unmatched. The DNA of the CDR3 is TGCGCCAGCAGTGAGTCGACTCTGGCTAGCGGGACCTACAATGAGCAGTTCTTC. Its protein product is CASSESTLASGTYNEQFF.

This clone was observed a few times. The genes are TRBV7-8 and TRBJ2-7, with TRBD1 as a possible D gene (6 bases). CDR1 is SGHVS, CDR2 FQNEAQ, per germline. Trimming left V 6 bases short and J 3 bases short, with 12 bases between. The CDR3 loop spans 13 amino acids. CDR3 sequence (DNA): TGTGCCAGCAGAGTAGACAGGATCTACGAGCAGTACTTC. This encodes CASRVDRIYEQYF.

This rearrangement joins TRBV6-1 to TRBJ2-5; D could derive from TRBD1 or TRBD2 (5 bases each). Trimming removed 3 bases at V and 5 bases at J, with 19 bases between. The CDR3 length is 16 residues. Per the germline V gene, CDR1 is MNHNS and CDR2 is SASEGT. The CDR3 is CASSDAETGPVETQYF. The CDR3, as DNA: TGTGCCAGCAGTGACGCGGAAACGGGGCCCGTTGAGACCCAGTACTTC.

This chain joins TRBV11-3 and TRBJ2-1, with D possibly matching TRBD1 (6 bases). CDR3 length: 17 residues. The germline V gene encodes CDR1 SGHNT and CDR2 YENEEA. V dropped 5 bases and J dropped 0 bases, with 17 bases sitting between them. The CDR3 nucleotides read TGTGCCAGCAGCCTTCCCCAGGGGTTGGGCTCCTACAATGAGCAGTTCTTC. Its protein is CASSLPQGLGSYNEQFF.

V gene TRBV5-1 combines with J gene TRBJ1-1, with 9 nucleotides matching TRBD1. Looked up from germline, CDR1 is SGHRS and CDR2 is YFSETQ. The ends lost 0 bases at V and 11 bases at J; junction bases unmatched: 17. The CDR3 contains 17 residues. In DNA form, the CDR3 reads TGCGCCAGCAGCTTGGGCGGGACAGGGCCAAGGGTGGATATGGCTTTCTTT. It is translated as CASSLGGTGPRVDMAFF.

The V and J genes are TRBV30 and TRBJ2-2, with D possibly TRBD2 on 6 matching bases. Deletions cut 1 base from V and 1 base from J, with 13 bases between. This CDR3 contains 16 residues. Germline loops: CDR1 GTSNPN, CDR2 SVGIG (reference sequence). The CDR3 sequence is CAWSESWRGNTGELFF. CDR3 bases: TGTGCCTGGAGTGAATCCTGGCGGGGGAACACCGGGGAGCTGTTTTTT.

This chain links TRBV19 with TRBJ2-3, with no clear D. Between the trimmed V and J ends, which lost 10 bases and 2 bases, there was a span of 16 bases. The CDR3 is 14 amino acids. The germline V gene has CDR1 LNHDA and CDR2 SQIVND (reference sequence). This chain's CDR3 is CATTDQFSTDTQYF. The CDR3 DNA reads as TGTGCCACCACCGACCAATTCTCCACAGATACGCAGTATTTT.

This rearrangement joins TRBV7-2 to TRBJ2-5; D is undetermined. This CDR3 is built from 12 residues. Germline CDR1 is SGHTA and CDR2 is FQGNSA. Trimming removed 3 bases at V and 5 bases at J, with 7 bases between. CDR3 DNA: TGTGCCAGCAGCTTTTTGTGGGAGACCCAGTACTTC. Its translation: CASSFLWETQYF.

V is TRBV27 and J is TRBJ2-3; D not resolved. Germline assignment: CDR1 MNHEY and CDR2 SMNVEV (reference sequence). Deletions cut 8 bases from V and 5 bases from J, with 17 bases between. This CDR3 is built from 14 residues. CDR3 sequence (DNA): TGTGCCAGCTCTTCGCCCAATTCGGGAGATACGCAGTATTTT. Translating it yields CASSSPNSGDTQYF.

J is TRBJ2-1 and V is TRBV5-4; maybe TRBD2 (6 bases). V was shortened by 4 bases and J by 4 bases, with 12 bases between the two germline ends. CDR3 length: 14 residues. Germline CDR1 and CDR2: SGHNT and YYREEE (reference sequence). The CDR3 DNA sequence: TGTGCCAGCAGCCTCAGCGGGTCGTACAATGAGCAGTTCTTC. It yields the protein CASSLSGSYNEQFF.

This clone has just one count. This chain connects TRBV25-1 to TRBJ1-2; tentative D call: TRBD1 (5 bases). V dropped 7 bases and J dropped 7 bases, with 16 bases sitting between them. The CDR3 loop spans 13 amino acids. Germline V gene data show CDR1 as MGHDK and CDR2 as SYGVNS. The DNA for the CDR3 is TGTGCCAGCATGGGACGGACTGACCCTGGCTACACCTTC. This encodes CASMGRTDPGYTF.

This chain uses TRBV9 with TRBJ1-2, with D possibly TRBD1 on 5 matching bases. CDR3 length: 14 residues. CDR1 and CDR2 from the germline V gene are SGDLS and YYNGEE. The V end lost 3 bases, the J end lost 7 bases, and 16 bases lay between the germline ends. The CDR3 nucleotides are TGTGCCAGCAGCGCACCCAAGGGGCCTGGTGGCTACACCTTC. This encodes CASSAPKGPGGYTF.

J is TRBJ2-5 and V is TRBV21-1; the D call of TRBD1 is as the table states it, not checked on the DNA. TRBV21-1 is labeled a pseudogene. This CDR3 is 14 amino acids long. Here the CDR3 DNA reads TGTGCCAGCACCGAGACAGGCCCTGGGGAGACCCAGTACTTC. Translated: CASTETGPGETQYF.

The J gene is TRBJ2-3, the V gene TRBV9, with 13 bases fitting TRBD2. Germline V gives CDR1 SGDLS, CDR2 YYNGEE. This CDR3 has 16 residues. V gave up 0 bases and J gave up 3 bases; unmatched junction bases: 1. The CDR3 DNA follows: TGTGCCAGCAGCGTAGGGACTAGCGGGGGTACAGATACGCAGTATTTT. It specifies CASSVGTSGGTDTQYF.

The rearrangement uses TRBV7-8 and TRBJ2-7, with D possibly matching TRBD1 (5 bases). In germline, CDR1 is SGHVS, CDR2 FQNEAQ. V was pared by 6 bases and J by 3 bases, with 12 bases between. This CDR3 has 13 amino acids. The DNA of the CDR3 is TGTGCCAGCAGTCAAGGGGCCTTCTACGAGCAGTACTTC. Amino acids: CASSQGAFYEQYF. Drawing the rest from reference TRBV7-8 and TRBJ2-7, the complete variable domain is GAGVSQSPRYKVAKRGQDVALRCDPISGHVSLFWYQQALGQGPEFLTYFQNEAQLDKSGLPSDRFFAERPEGSVSTLKIQRTQQEDSAVYLCASSQGAFYEQYFGPGTRLTVT.